This TCR beta chain came from a study of blood T cell repertoires in COVID-19. Across the whole study: Italy, Spain and the United States were the sources of the convalescent and acute COVID-19 samples. PBMCs, B-cell-depleted T cells, or T cells provided the cDNA or gDNA that made up the material.

Cohort 3 recovery required two negative PCRs, clearance, or symptom resolution. V dropped 5 bases and J dropped 1; count of bases not matched to a gene: 9. The length of the CDR3 is 16 residues. CDR1 WNHNN and CDR2 SYGVQD come from the germline V gene (reference sequence). As handled by the study authors: By means of reference gene primer amplification, nucleated cell counts were estimated. Clones were sequenced by immunoSEQ multiplex PCR, and TCRdb holds only the in-frame ones, with some missing. From that table come the V and J calls and clone size; the DNA was used to work out D and trimming. Of a few hundred thousand clones detected, 70% to 90% appear once; the ten largest clones hold roughly 2.2%.

V usage is TRBV10-1 and J usage is TRBJ1-1; 8 bases fit TRBD1. The sequence derives from a young man who had recovered from COVID-19. Specimen: PBMCs or T cells enriched from blood (not recorded which). The CDR3 spells CASSSRTGTSNTEAFF. The CDR3, as DNA: TGCGCCAGCAGTAGCAGGACAGGGACATCGAACACTGAAGCTTTCTTT.